The 32 T cell receptor beta chains reported below all come from one sample, sequenced in a study of cytomegalovirus exposure and HLA in healthy donors. The PCR ran on 60 Vbeta and 13 Jbeta primers. The repertoire was sequenced with immunoSEQ multiplex PCR; TCRdb's copy has only in-frame clones and lacks some. Of roughly 140,000 clones in the sample, 60% to 85% were seen once. Material: PBMCs. All receptors come from a man aged 40-55 years in good health and CMV-seropositive.

The J gene is TRBJ2-5, the V gene TRBV5-1; TRBD2 aligns across 7 bases. Germline V CDR1 and CDR2: SGHRS, YFSETQ. The CDR3 spans 14 residues. Trimming removed 4 bases from V and 2 bases from J; junction bases left unmatched: 5. This CDR3 is CASSPLASQETQYF. Here the CDR3 DNA reads TGCGCCAGCAGCCCACTAGCGTCACAAGAGACCCAGTACTTC.

V usage is TRBV7-9 and J usage is TRBJ1-2; perhaps TRBD1 as D (6 bases). The length of the CDR3 is 13 residues. V dropped 5 bases and J dropped 8 bases, with 15 bases sitting between them. Germline V gene sequence: CDR1 SEHNR, CDR2 FQNEAQ (reference sequence). The CDR3 coding sequence is TGTGCCAGCAGCCGACAGGTCGCGGGCGGCTACACCTTC. Protein: CASSRQVAGGYTF.

Only one count was recorded for this clone. The J gene is TRBJ2-1, the V gene TRBV7-9; D perhaps matches TRBD1 (5 bases). Trimming took off 2 bases at V and 0 bases at J, with 17 bases between the two ends. The CDR3 is made up of 18 amino acids. CDR1 and CDR2 (germline): SEHNR, FQNEAQ (reference sequence). DNA of the CDR3: TGTGCCAGCAGCTTAATCCCTCTCAGGGATAGCTCCTACAATGAGCAGTTCTTC. This codes for CASSLIPLRDSSYNEQFF.

J is TRBJ2-7 and V is TRBV6-1, with D tentatively TRBD1 (5 bases). Germline CDR1 reads MNHNS; CDR2 reads SASEGT. V was clipped by 6 bases and J by 4 bases, with 10 bases between them. The length of the CDR3 is 12 residues. CDR3 residues: CASRGRAYEQYF. CDR3 in DNA: TGTGCCAGCAGAGGCAGGGCTTACGAGCAGTACTTC.

In this sample, this clone turned up once. V usage is TRBV7-9 and J usage is TRBJ2-2, with TRBD1 matching 10 bases. This CDR3 comprises 18 residues. The V gene's germline CDR1 is SEHNR and CDR2 FQNEAQ (reference sequence). The CDR3 DNA sequence: TGTGCGCATACAAGGGGACAGGGGTTAAGTCGTGGCACCGGGGAGCTGTTTTTT. Translation gives CAHTRGQGLSRGTGELFF.

In its sample, this clone was seen once. The chain links TRBV9 to TRBJ2-7; TRBD1 matches 7 bases. Germline loops: CDR1 SGDLS, CDR2 YYNGEE. CDR3 size: 15 residues. The V gene end was trimmed by 0 bases and the J gene end by 0 bases; junction bases not matched to a gene: 3. The CDR3 nucleotides read TGTGCCAGCAGCGTAGGGGGACAGAACTCCTACGAGCAGTACTTC. Its translation is CASSVGGQNSYEQYF.

V is TRBV19 and J is TRBJ2-7, with D maybe TRBD2 (6 bases). The CDR3 totals 13 residues. Germline-derived CDR1 and CDR2 are LNHDA and SQIVND (reference sequence). This CDR3 reads CATMGGSNYEQYF. The CDR3 region has the DNA TGTGCTACTATGGGGGGATCCAACTACGAGCAGTACTTC.

The V and J genes are TRBV6-6 and TRBJ1-2; D gene uncertain. The CDR3 sequence is 15 residues long. The germline V gene has CDR1 MNHNY and CDR2 SVGAGI (reference sequence). V lost 5 bases, J lost 8 bases, and 21 bases lay in between. The chain's CDR3 is CASSNQDSIGSGYTF. CDR3 DNA sequence: TGTGCCAGCAGTAATCAGGACTCGATCGGGTCCGGCTACACCTTC.

The rearrangement joins TRBV29-1 to TRBJ1-2; D is undetermined. Trimming stripped 8 bases from V and 7 bases from J, with 17 bases between. Germline CDR1 reads SQVTM; CDR2 reads ANQGSEA. The CDR3 covers 12 residues. CDR3 coding DNA: TGCAGCTCTGAGGTGGAGATGGGTGGCTACACCTTC. This encodes CSSEVEMGGYTF.

This chain connects TRBV12-5 to TRBJ2-1; the match to TRBD1 covers 8 bases. This CDR3 is 14 amino acids long. From germline, CDR1 is LGHNT and CDR2 FRNRAP. Trimming took 9 bases from V and 0 from J; bases not matched to a gene: 4. CDR3 region: CASSQGASYNEQFF. Here the CDR3 DNA reads TGTGCTAGCTCCCAGGGGGCCTCCTACAATGAGCAGTTCTTC. Complete variable domain (other parts from reference TRBV12-5 and TRBJ2-1): DARVTQTPRHKVTEMGQEVTMRCQPILGHNTVFWYRQTMMQGLELLAYFRNRAPLDDSGMPKDRFSAEMPDATLATLKIQPSEPRDSAVYFCASSQGASYNEQFFGPGTRLTVL.

V and J are TRBV4-3 and TRBJ2-2, with TRBD2 as a possible D gene (6 bases). Trimming cost V 2 bases and J 1 base, with 11 bases left between them. The CDR3 totals 16 residues. Germline V gene lookup returns CDR1 LGHNA and CDR2 YSLEER. The CDR3 DNA reads TGCGCCAGCAGCCAACGATTTAGCGGGAACACCGGGGAGCTGTTTTTT. It yields the protein CASSQRFSGNTGELFF.

The chain recombines TRBV7-2 with TRBJ2-7; D might be TRBD2 (6 bases). CDR3 length: 15 amino acids. Trimming left V 5 bases short and J 6 bases short, with 20 bases between. CDR1 SGHTA and CDR2 FQGNSA come from the germline V gene. In nucleotides, the CDR3 is TGTGCCAGCAGCCCAATAGTGGGAGGAGGAGGCGAGCAGTACTTC. Protein product: CASSPIVGGGGEQYF.

This clone was counted a single time. The gene calls are TRBV4-2 and TRBJ2-5, with a possible D match to TRBD2 (6 bases). V shed 4 bases and J shed 5 bases, with 20 bases lying between them. Germline CDR1 is LGHNA and CDR2 is YNFKEQ. The CDR3 spans 16 residues. This CDR3 is CASSPMGDSGRETQYF. CDR3 DNA sequence: TGTGCCAGCAGCCCCATGGGGGACTCCGGGCGGGAGACCCAGTACTTC.

The chain employs TRBV7-9 and TRBJ2-3; 10 nucleotides agree with TRBD2. The germline CDR1 and CDR2 sequences are SEHNR and FQNEAQ (reference sequence). The CDR3 spans 16 residues. J was trimmed by 2 bases and V by 1 base; bases with no gene match: 3. The CDR3 loop is CASSLGLAGVTDTQYF. The CDR3 region has the DNA TGTGCCAGCAGCTTAGGGCTAGCGGGGGTCACAGATACGCAGTATTTT.

The chain links TRBV4-1 to TRBJ1-4; 8 bases line up with TRBD1. The ends lost 3 bases at V and 5 bases at J; junction bases unmatched: 5. Germline V lookup: CDR1 MGHRA, CDR2 YSYEKL. The CDR3 spans 15 residues. CDR3 amino acids: CASSQQGARNEKLFF. In nucleotides, the CDR3 is TGCGCCAGCAGCCAGCAGGGGGCGCGAAATGAAAAACTGTTTTTT.

This chain links TRBV30 with TRBJ2-5, with 7 bases identical to TRBD1. CDR1 is GTSNPN, CDR2 SVGIG, per germline (reference sequence). CDR3 length: 14 residues. The J segment lost 5 bases and the V segment lost 0 bases, leaving 6 bases of the junction unmatched. As DNA, the CDR3 is TGTGCCTGGAGTGTATCAGGGACAGTGGAGACCCAGTACTTC. Translating gives CAWSVSGTVETQYF.

This CDR3 is CASSSPPGDYGYTF. As DNA, the CDR3 is TGTGCCAGCAGCTCCCCGCCAGGTGACTATGGCTACACCTTC. The chain joins TRBV5-8 to TRBJ1-2; no firm D call. The germline V gene encodes CDR1 SGHTS and CDR2 YDEGEE. V was cut by 3 bases and J by 3 bases, with 12 bases left in between. The CDR3 sequence is 14 residues long.

The chain is built from TRBV4-2 and TRBJ1-2, with TRBD1 as a possible D gene (5 bases). Per germline, CDR1 LGHNA and CDR2 YNFKEQ. The CDR3 spans 16 residues. The V end lost 0 bases, the J end lost 1 base, and 12 bases lay between the germline ends. In DNA, the CDR3 is TGTGCCAGCAGCCAAGAACGGGGGATCCTTAACTATGGCTACACCTTC. The encoded protein is CASSQERGILNYGYTF.

The chain has TRBV5-5 and TRBJ2-7, with TRBD2 identical over 11 bases. The CDR3 has 15 amino acids. The V gene end was trimmed by 5 bases and the J gene end by 3 bases; junction bases not matched to a gene: 7. The V gene's germline CDR1 is SGHKS and CDR2 YYEKEE (reference sequence). The CDR3 sequence: CASRSTSGSVYEQYF. CDR3 nucleotide sequence: TGTGCCAGCAGGAGTACTAGCGGGAGCGTCTACGAGCAGTACTTC.

The J gene is TRBJ1-6, the V gene TRBV7-2, with TRBD1 matching 9 bases. V was clipped by 5 bases and J by 10 bases; unmatched bases: 6. The V gene's germline CDR1 is SGHTA and CDR2 FQGNSA. CDR3 size: 14 residues. CDR3 amino acids: CASSPQGAGSPLHF. The DNA of the CDR3 is TGTGCCAGCAGCCCACAGGGGGCAGGGTCACCCCTCCACTTT.

This clone appeared a few times. This chain joins TRBV11-2 and TRBJ1-1; D is uncertain. Germline-derived CDR1 and CDR2 are SGHAT and FQNNGV. This CDR3 region has 14 residues. Trimming left V 1 base short and J 1 base short, with 7 bases between. The CDR3 coding sequence is TGTGCCAGCAGCTTAGTGGCCAAGAACACTGAAGCTTTCTTT. It specifies CASSLVAKNTEAFF. Supplemented by reference TRBV11-2 and TRBJ1-1, the full variable domain reads EAGVAQSPRYKIIEKRQSVAFWCNPISGHATLYWYQQILGQGPKLLIQFQNNGVVDDSQLPKDRFSAERLKGVDSTLKIQPAKLEDSAVYLCASSLVAKNTEAFFGQGTRLTVV.

This clone was seen more than once but under ten times. The gene calls are TRBV18 and TRBJ1-5; the match to TRBD1 covers 9 bases. This CDR3 is 17 amino acids long. The trim removed 2 bases at V and 7 bases at J, leaving 12 bases unmatched. The V gene's germline CDR1 is KGHSH and CDR2 LQKENI. Here the CDR3 reads CASSPDGQGLEGQPQHF. In DNA form, the CDR3 reads TGTGCCAGCTCACCAGACGGACAGGGGTTAGAAGGGCAGCCCCAGCATTTT.

V is TRBV5-1 and J is TRBJ2-1; D is possibly TRBD2 (5 bases). V was pared by 10 bases and J by 4 bases, with 18 bases between. In germline, CDR1 is SGHRS, CDR2 YFSETQ. CDR3 length: 14 residues. In nucleotides, the CDR3 is TGCGCCTCCAACCGGGGTGGGGATTACAATGAGCAGTTCTTC. Protein sequence: CASNRGGDYNEQFF.

The chain employs TRBV10-2 and TRBJ1-1, with D unclear. The germline V gene has CDR1 WSHSY and CDR2 SAAADI. Trimming took off 4 bases at V and 1 base at J, with 7 bases between the two ends. The CDR3 has 13 residues. The CDR3 is CASSGTRNTEAFF. The CDR3 nucleotides are TGCGCCAGCAGTGGCACGCGGAACACTGAAGCTTTCTTT.

The chain carries TRBV7-9 and TRBJ1-1; 7 bases map to TRBD1. This CDR3 comprises 15 residues. Germline values: CDR1 SEHNR, CDR2 FQNEAQ (reference sequence). The V segment lost 3 bases and the J segment 3 bases; nucleotides outside the gene matches: 7. The CDR3 protein is CASSFTGAADTEAFF. CDR3 bases: TGTGCCAGCAGCTTCACAGGGGCCGCGGACACTGAAGCTTTCTTT.

The chain combines TRBV6-5 with TRBJ2-3; TRBD1 might be the D (5 bases). V dropped 2 bases and J dropped 4 bases, with 16 bases sitting between them. The CDR3 length is 16 residues. Germline V gene data show CDR1 as MNHEY and CDR2 as SVGAGI. The CDR3 coding sequence is TGTGCCAGCAGTTACAGGGGTTTAGGCACATCAGATACGCAGTATTTT. Its protein is CASSYRGLGTSDTQYF.

The chain is built from TRBV4-1 and TRBJ1-1, with D perhaps matching TRBD1 (6 bases). The CDR3 covers 14 residues. The V and J ends lost 3 bases and 3 bases respectively, with 11 bases between them. From germline, CDR1 is MGHRA and CDR2 YSYEKL. The CDR3 is CASSQVQGHTEAFF. DNA of the CDR3: TGCGCCAGCAGCCAGGTACAGGGACACACTGAAGCTTTCTTT.

The chain joins TRBV28 to TRBJ1-1; 8 bases fit TRBD1. V dropped 6 bases and J dropped 6; count of bases not matched to a gene: 6. There are 13 residues in the CDR3. Germline CDR1 reads MDHEN; CDR2 reads SYDVKM. CDR3 sequence reads: CASRTGGSAEAFF. As DNA, the CDR3 is TGTGCCAGCAGAACAGGGGGTAGCGCTGAAGCTTTCTTT.

This chain links TRBV5-4 with TRBJ2-1; TRBD2 might be the D (6 bases). The CDR3 is made up of 16 amino acids. CDR1 is SGHNT, CDR2 YYREEE, per germline (reference sequence). V lost 4 bases to trimming and J lost 7 bases, with 21 bases between them. CDR3 loop: CASSPIGGTGVNEQFF. In DNA, the CDR3 is TGTGCCAGCAGCCCGATCGGCGGGACGGGTGTGAATGAGCAGTTCTTC.

A single count supports this clone. This chain uses TRBV4-2 with TRBJ2-7, with D uncertain. Germline assignment: CDR1 LGHNA and CDR2 YNFKEQ. V was trimmed by 1 base and J by 1 base, leaving 8 bases between them. The CDR3 totals 14 residues. The CDR3 here is CASSQGGESYEQYF. The CDR3 coding sequence is TGTGCCAGCAGCCAAGGAGGCGAGTCCTACGAGCAGTACTTC.

In its sample, this clone was seen a few times. The chain combines TRBV5-4 with TRBJ2-7; 7 bases map to TRBD1. Germline trimming cut 0 bases from V and 0 bases from J; bases unmatched to any gene: 3. CDR3 length equals 15 residues. CDR1 SGHNT and CDR2 YYREEE come from the germline V gene (reference sequence). This CDR3 reads CASSLAGQSSYEQYF. The CDR3 nucleotides read TGTGCCAGCAGCTTGGCGGGACAGAGCTCCTACGAGCAGTACTTC.

The J gene is TRBJ2-5, the V gene TRBV29-1; D is ambiguous. The CDR3 contains 12 residues. Germline values: CDR1 SQVTM, CDR2 ANQGSEA. V was pared by 1 base and J by 13 bases, with 16 bases between. This chain's CDR3 is CSVEGRQNPRYF. The DNA for the CDR3 is TGCAGCGTTGAAGGGCGACAAAATCCCCGGTACTTC.